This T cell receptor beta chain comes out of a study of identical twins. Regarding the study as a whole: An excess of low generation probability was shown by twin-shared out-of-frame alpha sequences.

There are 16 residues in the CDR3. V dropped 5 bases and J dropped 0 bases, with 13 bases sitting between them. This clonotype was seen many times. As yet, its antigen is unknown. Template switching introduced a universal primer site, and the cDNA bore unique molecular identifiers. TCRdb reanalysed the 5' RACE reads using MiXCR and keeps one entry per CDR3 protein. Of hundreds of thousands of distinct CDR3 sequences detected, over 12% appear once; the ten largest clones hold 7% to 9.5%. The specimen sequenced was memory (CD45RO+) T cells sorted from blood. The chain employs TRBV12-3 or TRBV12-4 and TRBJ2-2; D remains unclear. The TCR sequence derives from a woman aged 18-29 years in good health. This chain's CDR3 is CASSPQQSANTGELFF. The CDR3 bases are TGTGCCAGCAGTCCCCAGCAGAGTGCGAACACCGGGGAGCTGTTTTTT.